This is a list of T cell receptor beta chains from one sample in a study of blood T cell repertoires in COVID-19. Libraries were prepared by immunoSEQ multiplex PCR; TCRdb keeps only in-frame clonotypes and omits some of them. The table records roughly 330,000 clones, about 89% of them present only once. Sequencing was performed on PBMCs or T cells enriched from blood (not recorded which). Every receptor here comes from a woman between 25 and 40 years old who had recovered from COVID-19. Each CDR3 is given with its conserved first and last residue. Fields, in order: clone size, D gene, J gene, CDR3 length, V gene, CDR3 protein, CDR3 DNA. A D gene is named only where the DNA matches it firmly. Size is omitted from some rows. Given values are once, few, many or a class for expanded clones.

>-|-|TRBJ2-3|17|TRBV6-6
CASSPRPPGENTDTQYF
TGTGCCAGCAGTCCCCGACCCCCGGGGGAGAACACAGATACGCAGTATTTT
>-|-|TRBJ2-2|12|TRBV30
CAWSRGTGELFF
TGTGCCTGGAGTCGGGGGACCGGGGAGCTGTTTTTT
>-|-|TRBJ2-1|14|TRBV28
CAHRETGRINEQFF
TGTGCGCACCGAGAGACAGGGAGGATCAATGAGCAGTTCTTC
>-|-|TRBJ2-1|14|TRBV27
CASSFTGSNNEQFF
TGTGCCAGCAGTTTTACGGGGTCTAACAATGAGCAGTTCTTC
>-|TRBD1|TRBJ1-2|16|TRBV4-2
CASSQETGGWNYGYTF
TGTGCCAGCAGCCAAGAAACAGGGGGTTGGAACTATGGCTACACCTTC
>-|-|TRBJ2-7|14|TRBV11-2
CASSLGGTGYEQYF
TGTGCCAGCAGCTTAGGTGGCACAGGGTACGAGCAGTACTTC
>-|TRBD1|TRBJ2-6|14|TRBV28
CASSLSTGGDILTF
TGTGCCAGCAGTTTATCGACAGGGGGCGATATCCTGACTTTC
>-|-|TRBJ1-1|15|TRBV4-1
CASSQTLTRATEAFF
TGCGCCAGCAGCCAAACTTTAACCAGGGCCACTGAAGCTTTCTTT
>once|-|TRBJ1-1|13|TRBV7-3
CASSLHRNTEAFF
TGTGCCAGCAGCTTACACAGGAACACTGAAGCTTTCTTT
>-|-|TRBJ1-1|13|TRBV6-5
CATREGGATEAFF
TGTGCCACCAGAGAGGGAGGGGCCACTGAAGCTTTCTTT
>once|-|TRBJ1-2|14|TRBV7-9
CASSLADSSYGYTF
TGTGCCAGCAGCTTAGCGGACAGCTCCTATGGCTACACCTTC
>-|-|TRBJ1-2|15|TRBV5-5
CASSSLGGDHYGYTF
TGTGCCAGCAGCTCCTTGGGAGGGGATCACTATGGCTACACCTTC
>-|-|TRBJ1-3|15|TRBV5-5
CASSSLWTSGNTIYF
TGTGCCAGCAGCTCCCTATGGACATCAGGAAACACCATATATTTT
>-|TRBD1|TRBJ1-3|14|TRBV5-4
CASSLGQGRNTIYF
TGTGCCAGCAGCCTAGGACAGGGACGAAACACCATATATTTT
>-|TRBD1|TRBJ1-2|15|TRBV19
CASSEQQGAQGGYTF
TGTGCCAGTAGTGAGCAACAGGGGGCGCAAGGTGGCTACACCTTC
>-|TRBD1|TRBJ1-1|15|TRBV5-6
CASSLIDRVGTEAFF
TGTGCCAGCAGCTTGATTGACAGGGTGGGCACTGAAGCTTTCTTT
>-|TRBD1|TRBJ1-2|15|TRBV19
CASSSGTGGSYGYTF
TGTGCCAGTAGCTCCGGGACAGGGGGCAGCTATGGCTACACCTTC
>-|-|TRBJ1-1|18|TRBV18
CASSPPGFLAGLDTEAFF
TGTGCCAGCTCACCACCGGGATTCTTAGCAGGGCTCGACACTGAAGCTTTCTTT
>-|TRBD1|TRBJ1-4|14|TRBV2
CASKGTGGNEKLFF
TGTGCCAGCAAAGGGACAGGAGGAAATGAAAAACTGTTTTTT
>-|-|TRBJ1-2|13|TRBV11-1
CASSSLAGYGYTF
TGTGCCAGCAGCTCCCTAGCGGGCTATGGCTACACCTTC
>-|-|TRBJ1-2|12|TRBV28
CASSRVDYGYTF
TGTGCCAGCAGTCGGGTAGACTATGGCTACACCTTC
>few|TRBD2|TRBJ2-1|18|TRBV5-4
CASSLDLAGGRSYNEQFF
TGTGCCAGCAGCTTGGACCTAGCGGGGGGCCGGAGCTACAATGAGCAGTTCTTC
>few|TRBD1|TRBJ1-5|15|TRBV19
CASSSGTGGNQPQHF
TGTGCCAGTAGTAGCGGGACAGGAGGCAATCAGCCCCAGCATTTT
>-|-|TRBJ1-5|17|TRBV7-2
CASSNRRGGYSNQPQHF
TGTGCCAGCAGCAACCGCCGCGGGGGTTATAGCAATCAGCCCCAGCATTTT
>-|TRBD1|TRBJ1-1|16|TRBV28
CASSRDRAPWYTEAFF
TGTGCCAGCAGCCGGGACAGGGCCCCTTGGTACACTGAAGCTTTCTTT
>-|-|TRBJ1-4|16|TRBV25-1
CASSDRGRWGEEKLFF
TGTGCCAGCAGTGACAGGGGCCGGTGGGGCGAGGAAAAACTGTTTTTT
>once|-|TRBJ2-3|17|TRBV30
CAWSVTSGNFLTDTQYF
TGTGCCTGGAGTGTGACAAGCGGCAACTTCCTCACAGATACGCAGTATTTT
>-|-|TRBJ1-5|13|TRBV11-2
CASSTAGNTPQHF
TGTGCCAGCAGCACCGCGGGGAACACTCCCCAGCATTTT
>-|TRBD1|TRBJ2-1|13|TRBV18
CASSDDRDGEQFF
TGTGCCAGCTCCGACGACAGGGACGGTGAGCAGTTCTTC
>-|-|TRBJ1-2|13|TRBV5-1
CASSLIQQGGYTF
TGCGCCAGCAGCTTGATTCAACAGGGTGGCTACACCTTC
>-|-|TRBJ2-7|13|TRBV19
CASSWGQTYEQYF
TGTGCCAGTAGTTGGGGACAAACCTACGAGCAGTACTTC
>-|TRBD1|TRBJ1-5|15|TRBV6-5
CASSYSGQAGEPQHF
TGTGCCAGCAGTTATTCAGGACAGGCCGGTGAGCCCCAGCATTTT
>-|-|TRBJ1-2|14|TRBV18
CASSPIQGGDGYTF
TGTGCCAGCTCACCAATCCAGGGAGGGGATGGCTACACCTTC
>-|TRBD1|TRBJ1-2|16|TRBV7-8
CASSWITRDRGLGYTF
TGTGCCAGCAGCTGGATCACCCGGGACAGGGGGCTCGGCTACACCTTC
>-|-|TRBJ2-1|13|TRBV6-5
CASSLGSGNEQFF
TGTGCCAGCAGCTTGGGGTCGGGGAATGAGCAGTTCTTC
>-|-|TRBJ1-2|15|TRBV6-4
CASSDSILESYGYTF
TGTGCCAGCAGTGACTCGATTTTAGAGAGCTATGGCTACACCTTC
>few|TRBD2|TRBJ2-1|15|TRBV6-6
CASSTGTIYVNEQFF
TGTGCCAGCAGCACCGGGACTATCTACGTCAATGAGCAGTTCTTC